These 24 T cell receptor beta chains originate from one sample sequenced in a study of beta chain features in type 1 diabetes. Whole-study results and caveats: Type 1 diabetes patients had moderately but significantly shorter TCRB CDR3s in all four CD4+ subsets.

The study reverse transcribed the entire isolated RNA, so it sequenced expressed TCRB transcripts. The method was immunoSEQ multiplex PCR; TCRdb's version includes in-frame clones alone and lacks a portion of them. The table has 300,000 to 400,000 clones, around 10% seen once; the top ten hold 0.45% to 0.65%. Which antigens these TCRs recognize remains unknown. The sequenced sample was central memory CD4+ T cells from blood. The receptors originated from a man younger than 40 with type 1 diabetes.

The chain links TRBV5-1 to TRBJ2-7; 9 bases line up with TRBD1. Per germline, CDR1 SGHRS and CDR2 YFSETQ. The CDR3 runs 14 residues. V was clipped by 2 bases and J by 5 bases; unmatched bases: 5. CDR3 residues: CASSLQGALNEQYF. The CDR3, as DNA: TGCGCCAGCAGCTTACAGGGGGCGCTTAACGAGCAGTACTTC.

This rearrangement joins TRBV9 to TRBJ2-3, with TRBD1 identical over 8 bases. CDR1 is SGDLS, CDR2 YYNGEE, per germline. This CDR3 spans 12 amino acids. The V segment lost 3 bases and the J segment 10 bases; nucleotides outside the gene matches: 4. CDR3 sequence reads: CASSAQGASQYF. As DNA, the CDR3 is TGTGCCAGCAGCGCCCAGGGGGCATCGCAGTATTTT.

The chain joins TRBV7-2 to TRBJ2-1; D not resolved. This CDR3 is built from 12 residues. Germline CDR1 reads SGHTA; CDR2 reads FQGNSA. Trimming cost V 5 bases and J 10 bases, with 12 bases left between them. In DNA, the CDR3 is TGTGCCAGCAGCCCCGCGAAGGGCGAGCAGTTCTTC. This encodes CASSPAKGEQFF. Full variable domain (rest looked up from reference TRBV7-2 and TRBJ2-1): GAGVSQSPSNKVTEKGKDVELRCDPISGHTALYWYRQSLGQGLEFLIYFQGNSAPDKSGLPSDRFSAERTGGSVSTLTIQRTQQEDSAVYLCASSPAKGEQFFGPGTRLTVL.

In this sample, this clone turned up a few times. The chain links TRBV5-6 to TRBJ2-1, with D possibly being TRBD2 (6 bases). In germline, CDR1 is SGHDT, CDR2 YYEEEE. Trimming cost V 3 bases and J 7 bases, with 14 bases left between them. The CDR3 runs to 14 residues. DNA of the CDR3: TGTGCCAGCAGCTCCTTGGAGGGGTGGAATGAGCAGTTCTTC. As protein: CASSSLEGWNEQFF.

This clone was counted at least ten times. The CDR3 nucleotides are TGTGCCTGGAGTCAACAGGGCCTGGATGAAAAACTGTTTTTT. Its translation: CAWSQQGLDEKLFF. This chain joins TRBV30 and TRBJ1-4; the D gene is possibly TRBD1 (6 bases). This CDR3 region has 14 residues. CDR1 and CDR2 from the germline V gene are GTSNPN and SVGIG (reference sequence). The V gene lost 2 bases and the J gene lost 6 bases, with 13 bases spanning the gap. The complete variable domain, with remaining parts taken from reference TRBV30 and TRBJ1-4, reads SQTIHQWPATLVQPVGSPLSLECTVEGTSNPNLYWYRQAAGRGLQLLFYSVGIGQISSEVPQNLSASRPQDRQFILSSKKLLLSDSGFYLCAWSQQGLDEKLFFGSGTQLSVL.

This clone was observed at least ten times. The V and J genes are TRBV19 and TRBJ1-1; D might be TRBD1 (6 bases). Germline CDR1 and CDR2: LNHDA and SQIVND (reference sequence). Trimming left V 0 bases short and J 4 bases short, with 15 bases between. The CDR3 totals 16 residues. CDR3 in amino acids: CASSIDGTGLGTEAFF. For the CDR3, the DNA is TGTGCCAGTAGTATAGACGGAACAGGGCTGGGCACTGAAGCTTTCTTT.

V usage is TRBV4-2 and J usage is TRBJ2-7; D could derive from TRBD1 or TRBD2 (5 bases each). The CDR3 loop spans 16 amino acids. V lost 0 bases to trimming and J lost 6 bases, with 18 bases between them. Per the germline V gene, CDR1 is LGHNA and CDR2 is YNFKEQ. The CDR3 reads CASSQDRGGEIGEQYF. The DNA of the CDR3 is TGTGCCAGCAGCCAAGATCGGGGCGGTGAAATCGGCGAGCAGTACTTC.

The CDR3 loop reads CASSRRTSGIGEQFF. Written as DNA, the CDR3 is TGTGCCAGCAGTCGACGGACTAGCGGGATCGGGGAGCAGTTCTTC. V gene TRBV6-5 combines with J gene TRBJ2-1; 12 nucleotides match TRBD2. With V trimmed by 5 bases and J by 10 bases, 9 bases remained unmatched. Germline CDR1 and CDR2: MNHEY and SVGAGI. The CDR3 extends over 15 amino acids.

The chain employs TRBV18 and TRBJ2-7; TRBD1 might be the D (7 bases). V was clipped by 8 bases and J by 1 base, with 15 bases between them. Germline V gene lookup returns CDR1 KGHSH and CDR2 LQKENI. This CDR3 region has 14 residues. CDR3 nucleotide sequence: TGTGCCAGCAGCCGGAGGGGGCTTTCCTACGAGCAGTACTTC. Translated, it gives CASSRRGLSYEQYF.

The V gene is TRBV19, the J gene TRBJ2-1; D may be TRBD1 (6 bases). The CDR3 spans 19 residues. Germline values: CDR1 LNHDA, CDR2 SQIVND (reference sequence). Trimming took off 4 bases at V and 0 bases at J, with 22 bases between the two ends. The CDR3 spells CASSTLGQGRPSSYNEQFF. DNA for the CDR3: TGTGCCAGTAGTACCCTTGGCCAGGGGCGGCCGAGCTCCTACAATGAGCAGTTCTTC. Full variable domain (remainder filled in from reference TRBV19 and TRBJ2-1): DGGITQSPKYLFRKEGQNVTLSCEQNLNHDAMYWYRQDPGQGLRLIYYSQIVNDFQKGDIAEGYSVSREKKESFPLTVTSAQKNPTAFYLCASSTLGQGRPSSYNEQFFGPGTRLTVL.

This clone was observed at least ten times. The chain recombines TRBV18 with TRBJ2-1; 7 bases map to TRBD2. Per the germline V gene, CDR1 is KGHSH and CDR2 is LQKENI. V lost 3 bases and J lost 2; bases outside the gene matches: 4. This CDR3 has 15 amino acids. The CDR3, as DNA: TGTGCCAGCTCACCTTGGGCGGGGGCCTACAATGAGCAGTTCTTC. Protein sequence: CASSPWAGAYNEQFF.

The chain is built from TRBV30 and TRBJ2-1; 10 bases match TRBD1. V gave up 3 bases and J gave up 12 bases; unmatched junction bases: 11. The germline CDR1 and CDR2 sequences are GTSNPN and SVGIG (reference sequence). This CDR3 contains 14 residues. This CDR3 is CAWSRTGGAWGQFF. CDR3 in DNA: TGTGCCTGGAGCCGGACAGGGGGGGCATGGGGGCAGTTCTTC.

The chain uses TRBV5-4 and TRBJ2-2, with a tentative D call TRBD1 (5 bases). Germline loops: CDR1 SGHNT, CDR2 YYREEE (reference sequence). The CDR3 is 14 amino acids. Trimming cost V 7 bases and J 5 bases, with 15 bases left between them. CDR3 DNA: TGTGCCAGCCAACTTCAGGGCCGGACCGGGGAGCTGTTTTTT. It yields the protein CASQLQGRTGELFF.

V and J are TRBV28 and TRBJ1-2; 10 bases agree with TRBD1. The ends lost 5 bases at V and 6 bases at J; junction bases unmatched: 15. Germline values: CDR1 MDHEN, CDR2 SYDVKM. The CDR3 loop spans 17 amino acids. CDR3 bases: TGTGCCAGCAGTCTACTAGGAGGACAGGGGGGTCCTCATGGCTACACCTTC. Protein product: CASSLLGGQGGPHGYTF.

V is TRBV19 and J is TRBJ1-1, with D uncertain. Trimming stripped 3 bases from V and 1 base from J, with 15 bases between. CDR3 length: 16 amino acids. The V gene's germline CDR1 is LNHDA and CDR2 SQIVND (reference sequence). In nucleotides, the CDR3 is TGTGCCAGTAGTATTAGGGTCGGCCTGGGGAACACTGAAGCTTTCTTT. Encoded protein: CASSIRVGLGNTEAFF.

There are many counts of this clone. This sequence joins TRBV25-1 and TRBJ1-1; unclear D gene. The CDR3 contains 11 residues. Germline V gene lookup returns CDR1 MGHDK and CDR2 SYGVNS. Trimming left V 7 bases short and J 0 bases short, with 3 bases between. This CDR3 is CASKMNTEAFF. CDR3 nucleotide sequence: TGTGCCAGCAAAATGAACACTGAAGCTTTCTTT.

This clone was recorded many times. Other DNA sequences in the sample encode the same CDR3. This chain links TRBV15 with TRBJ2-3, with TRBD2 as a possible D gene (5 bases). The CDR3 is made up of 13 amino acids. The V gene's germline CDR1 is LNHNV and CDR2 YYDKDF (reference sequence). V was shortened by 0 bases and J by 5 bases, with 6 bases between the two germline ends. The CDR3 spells CATSREGRDTQYF. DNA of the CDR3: TGTGCCACCAGCAGAGAAGGGAGAGATACGCAGTATTTT.

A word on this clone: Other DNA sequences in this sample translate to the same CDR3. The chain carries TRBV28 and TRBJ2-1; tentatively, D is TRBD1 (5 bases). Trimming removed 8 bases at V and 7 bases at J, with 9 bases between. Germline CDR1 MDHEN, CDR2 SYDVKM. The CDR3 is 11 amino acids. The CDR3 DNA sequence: TGTGCCAGCGGTGGGGCGAATGAGCAGTTCTTC. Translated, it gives CASGGANEQFF.

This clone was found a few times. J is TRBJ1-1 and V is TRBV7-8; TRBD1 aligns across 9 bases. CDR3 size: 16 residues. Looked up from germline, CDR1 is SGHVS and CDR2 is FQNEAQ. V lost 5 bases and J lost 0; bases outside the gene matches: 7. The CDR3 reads CASSIRDRDLNTEAFF. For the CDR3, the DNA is TGTGCCAGCAGCATCCGGGACAGGGACCTGAACACTGAAGCTTTCTTT.

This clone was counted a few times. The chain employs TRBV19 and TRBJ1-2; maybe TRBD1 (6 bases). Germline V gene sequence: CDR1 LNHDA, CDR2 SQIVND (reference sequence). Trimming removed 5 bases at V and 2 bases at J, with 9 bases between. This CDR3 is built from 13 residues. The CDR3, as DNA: TGTGCCAGTAGTGCCGGACAGAACTATGGCTACACCTTC. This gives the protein CASSAGQNYGYTF.

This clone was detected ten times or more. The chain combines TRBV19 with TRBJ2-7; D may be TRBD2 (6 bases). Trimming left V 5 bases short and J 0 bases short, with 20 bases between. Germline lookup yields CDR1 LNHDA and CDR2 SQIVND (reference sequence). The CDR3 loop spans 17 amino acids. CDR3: CASSARSGRPSSYEQYF. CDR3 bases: TGTGCCAGTAGTGCCAGATCAGGGAGGCCGAGCTCCTACGAGCAGTACTTC.

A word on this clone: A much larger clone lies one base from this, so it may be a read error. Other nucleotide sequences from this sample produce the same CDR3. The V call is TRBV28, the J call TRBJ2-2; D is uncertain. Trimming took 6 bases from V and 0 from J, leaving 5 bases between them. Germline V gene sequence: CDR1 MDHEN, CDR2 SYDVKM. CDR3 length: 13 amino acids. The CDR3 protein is CASSFPNTGELFF. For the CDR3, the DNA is TGTGCCAGCAGCTTCCCGAACACCGGGGAGCTGTTTTTT.

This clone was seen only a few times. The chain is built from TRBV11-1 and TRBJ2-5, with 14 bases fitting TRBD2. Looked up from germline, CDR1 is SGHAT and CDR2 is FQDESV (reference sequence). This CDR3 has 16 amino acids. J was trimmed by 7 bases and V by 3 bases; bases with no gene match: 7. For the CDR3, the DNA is TGTGCCAGCAGCTTGACCGGACTAGCGGGAGGAGGGACCCAGTACTTC. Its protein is CASSLTGLAGGGTQYF.

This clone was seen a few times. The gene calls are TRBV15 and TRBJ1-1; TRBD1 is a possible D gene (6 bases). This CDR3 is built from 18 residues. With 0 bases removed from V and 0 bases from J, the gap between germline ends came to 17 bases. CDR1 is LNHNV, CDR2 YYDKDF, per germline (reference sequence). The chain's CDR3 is CATSRDRGTSLLNTEAFF. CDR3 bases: TGTGCCACCAGCAGAGATAGGGGGACCTCACTCTTGAACACTGAAGCTTTCTTT.